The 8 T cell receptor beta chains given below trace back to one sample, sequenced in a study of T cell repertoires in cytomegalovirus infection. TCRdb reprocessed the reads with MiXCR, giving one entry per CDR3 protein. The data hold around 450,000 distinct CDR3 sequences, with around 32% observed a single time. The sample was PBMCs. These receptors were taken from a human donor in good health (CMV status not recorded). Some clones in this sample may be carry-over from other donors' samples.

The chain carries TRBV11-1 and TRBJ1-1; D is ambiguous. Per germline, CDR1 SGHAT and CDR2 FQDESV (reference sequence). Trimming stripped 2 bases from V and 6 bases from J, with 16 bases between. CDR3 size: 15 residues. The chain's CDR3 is CASSLKTLAGAEAFF. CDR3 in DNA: TGTGCCAGCAGCTTAAAGACCCTTGCGGGCGCTGAAGCTTTCTTT.

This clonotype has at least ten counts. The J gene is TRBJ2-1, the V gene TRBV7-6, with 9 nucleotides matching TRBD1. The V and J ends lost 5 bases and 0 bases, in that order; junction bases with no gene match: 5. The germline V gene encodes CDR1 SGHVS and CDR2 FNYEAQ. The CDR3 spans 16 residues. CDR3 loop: CASSMGQGYSYNEQFF. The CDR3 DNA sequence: TGTGCCAGCAGCATGGGACAGGGTTACTCCTACAATGAGCAGTTCTTC.

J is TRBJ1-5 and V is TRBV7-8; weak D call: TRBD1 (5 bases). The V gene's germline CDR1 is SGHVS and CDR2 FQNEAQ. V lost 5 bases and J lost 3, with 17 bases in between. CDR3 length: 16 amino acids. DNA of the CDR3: TGTGCCAGCAGCCCCTGGGGGGGTGGCTTCAATCAGCCCCAGCATTTT. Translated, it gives CASSPWGGGFNQPQHF.

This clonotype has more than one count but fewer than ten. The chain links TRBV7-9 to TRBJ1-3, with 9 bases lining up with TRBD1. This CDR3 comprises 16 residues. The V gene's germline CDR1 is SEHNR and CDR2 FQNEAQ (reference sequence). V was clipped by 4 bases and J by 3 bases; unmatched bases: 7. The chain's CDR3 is CASSSPQGAGGNTIYF. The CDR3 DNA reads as TGTGCCAGCAGCTCCCCACAGGGGGCGGGTGGAAACACCATATATTTT. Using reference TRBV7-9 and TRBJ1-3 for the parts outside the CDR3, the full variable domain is DTGVSQNPRHKITKRGQNVTFRCDPISEHNRLYWYRQTLGQGPEFLTYFQNEAQLEKSRLLSDRFSAERPKGSFSTLEIQRTEQGDSAMYLCASSSPQGAGGNTIYFGEGSWLTVV.

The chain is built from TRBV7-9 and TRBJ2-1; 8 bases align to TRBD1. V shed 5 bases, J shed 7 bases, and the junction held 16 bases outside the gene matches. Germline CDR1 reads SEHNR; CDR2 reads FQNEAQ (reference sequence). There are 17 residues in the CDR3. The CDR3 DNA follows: TGTGCCAGCAGCCCAAGCCCGGACAGGGTTAAGGGTAATGAGCAGTTCTTC. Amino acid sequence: CASSPSPDRVKGNEQFF.

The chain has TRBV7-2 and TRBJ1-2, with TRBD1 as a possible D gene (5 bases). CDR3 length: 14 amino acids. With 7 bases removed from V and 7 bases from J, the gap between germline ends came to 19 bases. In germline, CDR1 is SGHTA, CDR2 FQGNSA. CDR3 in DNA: TGTGCCAGCACCCAGGGACGGTGCGGCAGTGGCTACACCTTC. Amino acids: CASTQGRCGSGYTF.

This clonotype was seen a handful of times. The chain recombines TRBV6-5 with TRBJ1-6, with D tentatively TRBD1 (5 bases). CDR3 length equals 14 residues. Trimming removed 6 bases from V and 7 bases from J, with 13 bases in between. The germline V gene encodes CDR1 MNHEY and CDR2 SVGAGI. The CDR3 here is CASRTGTKNSPLHF. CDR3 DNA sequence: TGTGCCAGCAGGACCGGGACCAAGAATTCACCCCTCCACTTT.

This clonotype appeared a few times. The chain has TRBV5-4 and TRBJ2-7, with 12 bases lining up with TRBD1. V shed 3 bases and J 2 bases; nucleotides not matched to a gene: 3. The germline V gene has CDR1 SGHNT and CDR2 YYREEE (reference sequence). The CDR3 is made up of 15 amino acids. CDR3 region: CASSWDRGPPYEQYF. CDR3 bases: TGTGCCAGCAGCTGGGACAGGGGGCCCCCCTACGAGCAGTACTTC.